This paragraph reports one T cell receptor beta chain. As processed by the authors: Estimation of nucleated cell counts was performed using reference gene primer amplification. Clones were sequenced by immunoSEQ multiplex PCR, and TCRdb holds only the in-frame ones, with some missing. The DNA was the basis for D and trimming; V, J and clone size are from that table. The sample has 150,000 to 200,000 clones, 82% seen once; the top ten hold roughly 9.6%. The record originates from a study of blood T cell repertoires in COVID-19. Study-level background: Samples representing acute and convalescent COVID-19 were sourced from the United States, Italy and Spain.

The participants were between roughly 18 and 89 years old and came from about two dozen US areas. Cohort allocation depended upon clinical history that participants reported. CDR3 size: 14 residues. CDR1 and CDR2 from the germline V gene are SGHAT and FQNNGV. Trimming cost V 7 bases and J 0 bases; bases outside gene matches: 5. V is TRBV11-2 and J is TRBJ2-7; 8 nucleotides line up with TRBD1. This receptor was taken from a man aged 50 to 59 who had recovered from COVID-19. Input material: PBMCs or T cells enriched from blood (not recorded which). The CDR3 reads CASIRTGSSYEQYF. The CDR3 region has the DNA TGTGCCAGCATCCGGACAGGGAGCTCCTACGAGCAGTACTTC.